This T cell receptor beta chain was identified during a study of cytomegalovirus exposure and HLA in healthy donors (dated by TCRdb to the late 2010s). Broadly, across the study: An earlier analysis of more than 550 of the donors reported 276 Gb of sequence data and 95 million to 140 million unique TCR beta sequences obtained from some 170 million T cells. Four to six DR-DQ haplotypes were handled as single units for association and clustering because linkage in the cohort was strong. Every repertoire in the discovery cohort had been generated on one and the same sequencing platform. Among about 360 genotyped donors of the cohort, an average of about 240,000 unique TCR beta nucleotide sequences were sequenced per donor, roughly 18% of them non-productive. Both class I and class II loci were covered by HLA typing, at four-digit resolution. Alongside the repertoire data, information on donor age, sex, ethnicity and CMV serostatus was compiled. To study patterns of TCR occurrence, a later analysis re-analyzed previously published TCR beta repertoires from 666 donors and added high-resolution HLA genotyping. An earlier analysis of around 580 of the donors used high-throughput TCR beta sequencing to judge whether each TCR beta V gene segment behaved as functional or pseudogenic. The number of donors typed differed by locus, with about 629-640 for A, B, C, DRB1 and DQB1, 522 for DQA1, 606 for DPA1, and 472 for DPB1. A separate validation cohort of roughly 110 different subjects was used in addition to the roughly 700-subject first cohort. Approximately 300 gigabases of sequencing data and approximately 85 million unique TCR sequences were included in an early release covering around 650 HLA-typed donors. A later genetic analysis took genome-wide SNP genotypes for 398 of the 666 donors and used that subset as a discovery cohort. Among the roughly 430 genotyped donors, about 85% belonged to the genetic ancestry cluster associated with self-reported Caucasian donors. The study was designed to test whether signatures of past pathogen exposure could be identified by cataloging public T cell receptors. High-throughput TCR immunosequencing, statistical association of individual TCRs with disease status, and machine learning were combined to predict cytomegalovirus infection status. The later analysis used no new phenotypic data to find candidate immune exposures, relying instead on TCR beta sequences and their occurrence across donors. The study used immunosequencing to profile the T cell repertoires of hundreds of subjects and linked those repertoires to cytomegalovirus serostatus.

The library relied on the immunoSEQ multiplex PCR assay. The multiplex PCR relied on a mix of 60 forward primers for TCR Vbeta segments and 13 reverse primers for TCR Jbeta segments. The CDR3 region of rearranged TCR beta genes was amplified from genomic DNA by a multiplex PCR assay. The Illumina HiSeq System was used to sequence the amplified TCR beta libraries as 87-base-pair reads. Turning to the authors' computational methods: A later analysis tallied 75 million to 95 million unique TCR beta chains across the 666 repertoires, and around 9.9 million of those chains were shared by two or more donors. To remove PCR and sequencing errors, raw reads were error-corrected and collapsed into unique sequences using a nearest-neighbor algorithm that merged closely related sequences. V, D and J gene segments were assigned by aligning CDR3 sequences to IMGT reference sequences. For a sequence to be retained, at least a six-nucleotide match to both a V gene segment and a J gene segment was required. A rearrangement counted as productive if the CDR3 had no stop codons and remained in frame with V and J, and every other rearrangement counted as non-productive. Following IMGT convention, CDR3 was defined as the stretch from the second conserved V-encoded cysteine to the conserved J-encoded phenylalanine. The earlier analysis of 500 to 650 of the donors excluded any sequence lacking an unambiguous match to a single V gene segment. In an earlier analysis of around 600 of the donors, V segments were called functional above 56.7% productive rearrangements and were called segregating when the between-donor standard deviation exceeded 5%. A statistical classification framework was developed to diagnose cytomegalovirus status using the catalog of TCR beta chain sequences. A later analysis assigned V and J genes by comparing TCR nucleotide sequences with IMGT/GENE-DB human TR gene sequences. Using the TCRdist pipeline, a later analysis assigned CDR3 sequences along with most-parsimonious VDJ recombination scenarios. In a later analysis, every TCR beta chain was defined by the combination of its CDR3 amino acid sequence and its V-gene family, and reads without a unique V-gene family were dropped. A later analysis removed 500 to 600 highly shared, low-generation-probability nucleotide sequences to deal with suspected cross-contamination and a sequencing artifact. A later analysis calculated a clonal expansion index for each public chain from normalized within-repertoire ranks of inferred template counts. A later analysis computed generation probabilities with a VDJ recombination model fitted to out-of-frame rearrangements, and checked the results against IGoR. In a later analysis, hypergeometric tests were used to score TCR-TCR, TCR-HLA and TCR-CMV co-occurrence, with a repertoire-size bias correction applied to TCR pairs. False discovery rates were estimated in a later analysis by permuting HLA or CMV assignments 20 times. A later analysis grouped co-occurring TCRs with DBSCAN, adding TCRdist sequence similarity when clustering within HLA-allele-positive subsets. Repertoires with fewer than 30,000 or more than 120,000 public chains were left out of co-occurrence clustering, as were five repertoires with anomalous nucleotide sharing. TCRdb took over this immuneACCESS table, retaining in-frame rearrangements with V and J assigned. Such tables are incomplete; in checked studies, under half of the missing clones stem from an unresolved V gene, and the remainder is unexplained. The DNA was the basis for D and trimming; V, J and clone size are from that table. The sample table lists nearly 200,000 clones, around 86% of them with a count of one. Of the sample, 5.5% to 7.5% is held by the ten largest clones.

Turning to this clone: This clone's antigen is unknown. A read error may produce the germline difference seen at one junction end.

What the authors observed across the whole study: A few of the identified cytomegalovirus-associated TCR beta chains were confirmed in vitro to be specific for cytomegalovirus antigens. Specific HLA alleles were associated with about 17,000 TCR beta sequences at a false discovery rate of 0.05 in a later analysis. Cytomegalovirus status was reported to be diagnosed by the classifier with high specificity and sensitivity in both the original and validation cohorts. In a later genetic analysis, fewer N-insertions in productive TCRs were reported among donors in an Asian-associated ancestry cluster than the roughly 700-donor mean. Sequencing depth was assumed to be roughly uniform across donors in the presence/absence analyses, though that assumption may not hold. The authors suggested that the approach could potentially be extended to other disease states and immunological phenotypes. When HLA alleles, especially DR and DQ, strongly co-occurred, TCR associations were difficult to assign to individual alleles. A later analysis found that HLA-associated TCR beta chains were more clonally expanded and had lower generation probabilities than equally common non-associated chains. In this cohort, only TCR beta chains were sequenced, and detectable features were limited by the absence of alpha or paired-chain data. The study listed 150 to 200 TCR beta chains as associated with cytomegalovirus. In an earlier analysis of about 550 of the donors, most TCR beta V segments were observed in productive rearrangements about 90% or about 30% of the time, broadly matching IMGT annotations. The 87-base-pair reads could not distinguish some IMGT-functional V segments, including TRBV6-2 and TRBV6-3, so those segments were excluded. A further reported finding was that TCR beta sequences accurately predicted the HLA-A and HLA-B alleles for most subjects in the first cohort. A later analysis found that TCR association rates varied across HLA loci, with DRB1 alleles showing the most associated TCRs and HLA-C alleles the fewest. A group of highly shared sequence variants was considered likely to be a technical artifact of the sequencing pipeline. Most TCR sequences were observed very rarely across donors, whereas some public TCRs were present in many individuals. HLA typing was unavailable for some donors at each locus, so association tests used only the typed subset. The only immune exposure information available for the cohort was CMV serostatus. Linkage disequilibrium might explain the correlated functional status among segregating V segments, but an unknown experimental factor could not be ruled out. A later genetic analysis associated a missense DCLRE1C variant with V-gene and J-gene trimming of TCR beta chains, and an independent cohort replicated the association. Because counts were too low, some 17 rarely observed V segments, including chromosome 9 orphons, were excluded from the earlier analysis of around 590 of the donors. Several of the top co-occurrence clusters appeared to be linked to parvovirus B19, influenza, CMV and Epstein-Barr virus, according to a later analysis. According to a later analysis, most CMV-associated TCR beta chains appeared to be HLA-restricted, and the HLA associations seemed to be driven largely by CMV exposure.

The germline V gene encodes CDR1 SSHAT and CDR2 FNYEAQ (reference sequence). The CDR3 runs 16 amino acids, cysteine and phenylalanine included. Left in the record is the CDR3 DNA by itself, 48 bases read in frame from the first base. The cohort was made up of approximately 670 healthy bone marrow donors. At the time of sampling, every cohort member was nominally healthy, though immune exposures that went unrecorded were likely present. The donor was CMV seropositive and belonged to the group of 250 to 350 seropositive cohort members. Every donor gave a peripheral blood sample, and the peripheral blood mononuclear cells from that sample were used for TCR beta sequencing. Genomic DNA extraction from the blood cell samples was performed with the Qiagen DNeasy Blood Extraction Kit.

The sequencing input was PBMCs. Recombination connected TRBV7-7 to TRBJ2-5; 12 central nucleotides agree with TRBD2. This TCR was sampled from a woman in her forties or fifties in good health and CMV-seropositive. The CDR3 reads as follows: CASSLISSGGAETQYF. The nucleotide sequence reads TGTGCTAGCAGCTTAATTTCTAGCGGGGGGGCCGAGACCCAGTACTTC.